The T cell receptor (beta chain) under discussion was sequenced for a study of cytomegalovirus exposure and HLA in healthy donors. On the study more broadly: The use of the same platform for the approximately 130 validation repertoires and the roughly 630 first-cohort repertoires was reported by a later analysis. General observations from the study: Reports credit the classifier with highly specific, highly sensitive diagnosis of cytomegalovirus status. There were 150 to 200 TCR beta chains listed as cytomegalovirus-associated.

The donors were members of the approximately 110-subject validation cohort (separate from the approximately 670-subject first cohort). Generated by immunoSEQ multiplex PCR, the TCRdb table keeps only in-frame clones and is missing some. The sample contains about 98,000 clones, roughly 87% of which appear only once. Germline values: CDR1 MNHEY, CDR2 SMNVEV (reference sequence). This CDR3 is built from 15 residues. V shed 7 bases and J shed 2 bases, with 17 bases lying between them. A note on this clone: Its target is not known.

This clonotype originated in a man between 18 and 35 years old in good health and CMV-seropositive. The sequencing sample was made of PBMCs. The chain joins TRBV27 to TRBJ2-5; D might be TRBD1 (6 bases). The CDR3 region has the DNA TGTGCCAGCAAGGACAGAGAGTACAATCAAGAGACCCAGTACTTC. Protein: CASKDREYNQETQYF.